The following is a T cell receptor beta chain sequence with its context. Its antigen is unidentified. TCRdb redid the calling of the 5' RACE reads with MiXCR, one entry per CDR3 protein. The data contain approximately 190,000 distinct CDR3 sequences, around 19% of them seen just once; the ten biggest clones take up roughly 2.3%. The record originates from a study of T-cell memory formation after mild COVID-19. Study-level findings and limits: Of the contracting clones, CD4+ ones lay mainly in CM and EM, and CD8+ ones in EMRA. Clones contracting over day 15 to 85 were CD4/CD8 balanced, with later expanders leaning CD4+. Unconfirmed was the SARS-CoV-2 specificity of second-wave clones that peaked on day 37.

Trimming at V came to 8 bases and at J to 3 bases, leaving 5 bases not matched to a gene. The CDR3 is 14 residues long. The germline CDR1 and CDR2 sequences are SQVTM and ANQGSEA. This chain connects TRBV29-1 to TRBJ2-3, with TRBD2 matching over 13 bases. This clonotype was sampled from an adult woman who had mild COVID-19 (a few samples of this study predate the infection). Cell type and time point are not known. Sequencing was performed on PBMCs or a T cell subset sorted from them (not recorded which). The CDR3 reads CSTWTSGRTDTQYF. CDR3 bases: TGCAGCACCTGGACTAGCGGGAGAACAGATACGCAGTATTTT.